One sample yielded the 14 T cell receptor beta chains listed below, sequenced in a study of blood T cell repertoires in COVID-19. Data came from immunoSEQ multiplex PCR; TCRdb stores just in-frame clones and leaves some out. Here the sample spans about 220,000 clones, 80% to 85% being singletons. The material sequenced was PBMCs or T cells enriched from blood (not recorded which). Receptors were obtained from a woman aged 35 to 49 who had recovered from COVID-19.

The chain carries TRBV11-3 and TRBJ1-4, with D unresolved. V was trimmed by 5 bases and J by 7 bases, leaving 14 bases between them. The CDR3 consists of 14 residues. The germline CDR1 and CDR2 sequences are SGHNT and YENEEA. The CDR3: CASSPDRGSEKLFF. CDR3 in DNA: TGTGCCAGCAGCCCCGATCGAGGGTCTGAAAAACTGTTTTTT.

The chain links TRBV5-4 to TRBJ1-6; maybe TRBD1 (5 bases). This CDR3 spans 14 amino acids. Looked up from germline, CDR1 is SGHNT and CDR2 is YYREEE (reference sequence). V was pared by 4 bases and J by 5 bases, with 10 bases between. CDR3 sequence: CASSAGRNNSPLHF. The CDR3 bases are TGTGCCAGCAGCGCGGGACGGAATAATTCACCCCTCCACTTT.

The table lists this clone with a count of one. A single base separates this from a much larger clone, so it may be a read error. V and J are TRBV11-3 and TRBJ2-3; D remains unclear. The CDR3 length is 13 residues. Trimming took off 5 bases at V and 0 bases at J, with 6 bases between the two ends. Germline loops: CDR1 SGHNT, CDR2 YENEEA. CDR3 loop: CASSPGSTDTQYF. CDR3 in DNA: TGTGCCAGCAGCCCCGGGAGCACAGATACGCAGTATTTT.

Only a few counts were recorded for this clone. V usage is TRBV18 and J usage is TRBJ1-2; 7 bases are shared with TRBD1. The CDR3 runs 15 residues. J gave up 0 bases and V 3 bases, and 4 bases lay outside the gene matches. In germline, CDR1 is KGHSH, CDR2 LQKENI. This chain's CDR3 is CASSPQGTANYGYTF. In DNA form, the CDR3 reads TGTGCCAGCTCACCGCAAGGGACAGCTAACTATGGCTACACCTTC.

This sequence joins TRBV30 and TRBJ1-5; D uncertain. The CDR3 runs 14 residues. V lost 0 bases and J 2 bases, leaving 8 bases between the germline ends. In germline, CDR1 is GTSNPN, CDR2 SVGIG (reference sequence). DNA of the CDR3: TGTGCCTGGAGTGTACCAGTGGGCAATCAGCCCCAGCATTTT. Its translation: CAWSVPVGNQPQHF.

The chain has TRBV29-1 and TRBJ2-5, with unresolved D. The germline gives CDR1 SQVTM, CDR2 ANQGSEA. CDR3 length: 11 amino acids. The ends were cut back, 4 bases at V and 4 bases at J, with 7 bases in the middle. The CDR3 nucleotides are TGCAGCGTTGTAAGAGGAGAGACCCAGTACTTC. The encoded protein is CSVVRGETQYF.

The chain combines TRBV3-1 (or the pseudogene TRBV3-2) with TRBJ1-5, with D tentatively TRBD1 (6 bases). The CDR3 consists of 14 residues. Trimming removed 1 base at V and 3 bases at J, with 7 bases between. Germline CDR1 LGHDT, CDR2 YNNKEL (reference sequence). CDR3 bases: TGTGCCAGCAGCCAAGGGACAGTCAATCAGCCCCAGCATTTT. Translated, it gives CASSQGTVNQPQHF.

The gene calls are TRBV18 and TRBJ1-1; the D is unclear. Germline CDR1 KGHSH, CDR2 LQKENI. The V end lost 6 bases, the J end lost 4 bases, and 12 bases lay between the germline ends. This CDR3 spans 13 amino acids. The CDR3 loop is CASSPKEGTEAFF. Written as DNA, the CDR3 is TGTGCCAGCTCTCCAAAGGAGGGCACTGAAGCTTTCTTT.

V and J are TRBV18 and TRBJ2-5, with 8 bases aligning to TRBD2. After removal of 3 bases from V and 4 bases from J, the junction contained 7 bases not matched to a gene. Germline assignment: CDR1 KGHSH and CDR2 LQKENI. This CDR3 has 15 residues. In DNA, the CDR3 is TGTGCCAGCTCACCCCGGGAGGGCCGGGCAGAGACCCAGTACTTC. Translating it yields CASSPREGRAETQYF.

V usage is TRBV19 and J usage is TRBJ1-1, with 7 bases aligning to TRBD1. CDR1 and CDR2 (germline): LNHDA, SQIVND (reference sequence). Trimming at V came to 4 bases and at J to 3 bases, leaving 11 bases not matched to a gene. The CDR3 is made up of 16 amino acids. The CDR3 spells CASSTSRTGPDTEAFF. CDR3 bases: TGTGCCAGTAGTACATCGAGGACAGGCCCGGACACTGAAGCTTTCTTT.

The chain couples TRBV5-6 to TRBJ1-1, with 7 bases lining up with TRBD1. The CDR3 runs to 16 residues. From germline, CDR1 is SGHDT and CDR2 YYEEEE. J was trimmed by 11 bases and V by 3 bases; bases with no gene match: 19. DNA for the CDR3: TGTGCCAGCAGCTCATTCCTACAGGGGCAACAGGTCGGGGCTTTCTTT. This gives the protein CASSSFLQGQQVGAFF.

The rearrangement uses TRBV5-4 and TRBJ2-1, with 13 bases identical to TRBD2. Germline CDR1 is SGHNT and CDR2 is YYREEE (reference sequence). J was trimmed by 9 bases and V by 4 bases; bases with no gene match: 10. This CDR3 is 16 amino acids long. CDR3 in DNA: TGTGCCAGCAGCACCTGGACTAGCGGGAGAACAGGTGAGCAGTTCTTC. It codes for CASSTWTSGRTGEQFF.

The chain is built from TRBV19 and TRBJ1-1; a weak D match, TRBD1 (6 bases). Trimming cost V 4 bases and J 1 base, with 10 bases left between them. This CDR3 has 14 residues. The germline V gene has CDR1 LNHDA and CDR2 SQIVND (reference sequence). CDR3 protein: CASSNREKNTEAFF. The CDR3 coding sequence is TGTGCCAGTAGTAACAGGGAAAAGAACACTGAAGCTTTCTTT.

This clone appeared a few times. V is TRBV27 and J is TRBJ2-3; possibly TRBD1 for D (6 bases). The CDR3 contains 16 residues. Trimming removed 1 base from V and 1 base from J, with 12 bases in between. Germline V gives CDR1 MNHEY, CDR2 SMNVEV (reference sequence). The CDR3 spells CASSLLRTARTDTQYF. CDR3 nucleotide sequence: TGTGCCAGCAGTTTATTAAGGACAGCCCGCACAGATACGCAGTATTTT.